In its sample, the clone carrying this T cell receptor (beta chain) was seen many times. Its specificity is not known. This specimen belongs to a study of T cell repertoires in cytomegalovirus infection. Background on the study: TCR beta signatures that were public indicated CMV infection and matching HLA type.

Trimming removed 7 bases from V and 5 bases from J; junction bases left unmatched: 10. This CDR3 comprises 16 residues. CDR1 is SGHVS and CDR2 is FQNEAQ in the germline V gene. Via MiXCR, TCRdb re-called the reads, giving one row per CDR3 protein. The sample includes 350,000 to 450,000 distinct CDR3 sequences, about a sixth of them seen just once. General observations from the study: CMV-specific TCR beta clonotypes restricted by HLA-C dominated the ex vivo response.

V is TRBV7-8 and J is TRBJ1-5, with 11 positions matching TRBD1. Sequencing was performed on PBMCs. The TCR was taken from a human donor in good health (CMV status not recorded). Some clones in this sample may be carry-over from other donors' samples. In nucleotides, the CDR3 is TGTGCCAGCACCCTGGGGGACAGGGGGTTAGATCAGCCCCAGCATTTT. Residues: CASTLGDRGLDQPQHF.